Following are 27 T cell receptor beta chains from one sample sequenced in a study of T cell responses to AZD1222 COVID-19 vaccine. Profiled with immunoSEQ multiplex PCR; TCRdb holds only in-frame clones, not every one. The sample holds over 75,000 clones, roughly 88% seen once. Sequenced material: peripheral blood, taken 28 days after the second AZD1222 dose. The receptors originated from an adult who received the AZD1222 COVID-19 vaccine.

The chain has TRBV2 and TRBJ2-7; tentatively, D is TRBD1 (6 bases). Germline CDR1 reads SNHLY; CDR2 reads FYNNEI. This CDR3 spans 15 amino acids. Trimming cost V 4 bases and J 2 bases, with 15 bases left between them. The CDR3 spells CASSVDGQGTYEQYF. CDR3 DNA: TGTGCCAGCAGTGTTGATGGCCAGGGGACCTACGAGCAGTACTTC.

The V gene is TRBV12-3 or TRBV12-4, the J gene TRBJ1-1; D remains unclear. Trimming shortened V by 6 bases and J by 8 bases, and 13 bases separated the two germline ends. CDR3 length equals 12 residues. In DNA, the CDR3 is TGTGCCAGCAGGACCGATTATAAGGAAGCTTTCTTT. It encodes CASRTDYKEAFF.

The gene calls are TRBV19 and TRBJ1-5, with a weak D call TRBD1 (5 bases). V was clipped by 4 bases and J by 6 bases, with 16 bases between them. CDR1 and CDR2 from the germline V gene are LNHDA and SQIVND (reference sequence). This CDR3 region has 15 residues. The CDR3 DNA reads as TGTGCCAGTAGTACCACCCCGGGGGGAAGTCAGCCCCAGCATTTT. Translated, it gives CASSTTPGGSQPQHF.

V usage is TRBV27 and J usage is TRBJ2-5; TRBD1 matches at 7 bases. The J segment lost 4 bases and the V segment lost 5 bases, leaving 10 bases of the junction unmatched. CDR1 and CDR2 from the germline V gene are MNHEY and SMNVEV (reference sequence). This CDR3 region has 15 residues. The CDR3 nucleotides read TGTGCCAGCAGTCTCCGACAGGGTCCCCCAGAGACCCAGTACTTC. Amino acids: CASSLRQGPPETQYF.

The rearrangement joins TRBV4-2 to TRBJ2-3; D call uncertain. The CDR3 extends over 14 amino acids. The V and J ends lost 0 bases and 9 bases respectively, with 13 bases between them. The germline CDR1 and CDR2 sequences are LGHNA and YNFKEQ. The CDR3 nucleotides are TGTGCCAGCAGCCAAGAGTCGGCCCGACCAACGCAGTATTTT. Translation gives CASSQESARPTQYF.

The chain combines TRBV6-5 with TRBJ1-5; D gene uncertain. The CDR3 sequence is 15 residues long. Trimming left V 5 bases short and J 7 bases short, with 18 bases between. Germline loops: CDR1 MNHEY, CDR2 SVGAGI. The CDR3 DNA reads TGTGCCAGCAGTAGGGCCGCGGGGTCTCAACAGCCCCAGCATTTT. Its protein is CASSRAAGSQQPQHF.

The chain links TRBV10-3 to TRBJ1-2, with a possible D match to TRBD1 (5 bases). V was clipped by 0 bases and J by 8 bases, with 13 bases between them. This CDR3 comprises 14 residues. Per germline, CDR1 ENHRY and CDR2 SYGVKD. Written as DNA, the CDR3 is TGTGCCATCAGTGAGTCTGGGGGGTCCTACGGCTACACCTTC. Amino acid sequence: CAISESGGSYGYTF.

This chain joins TRBV7-3 and TRBJ2-2; 11 nucleotides agree with TRBD2. CDR1 and CDR2 (germline): SGHTA, FQGTGA. J gave up 3 bases and V 2 bases, and 2 bases lay outside the gene matches. The CDR3 runs 16 residues. The CDR3 DNA reads TGTGCCAGCAGCTTACTAGCGGGGGGTTACACCGGGGAGCTGTTTTTT. Its protein is CASSLLAGGYTGELFF.

This chain's CDR3 is CASSLRGVAEAFF. CDR3 DNA sequence: TGTGCCAGCAGTTTAAGGGGAGTAGCTGAAGCTTTCTTT. V is TRBV27 and J is TRBJ1-1; a weak D match, TRBD1 (5 bases). The CDR3 spans 13 residues. In germline, CDR1 is MNHEY, CDR2 SMNVEV (reference sequence). V lost 2 bases and J lost 6, with 10 bases in between.

The chain has TRBV11-3 and TRBJ1-1; the D is unclear. CDR3 size: 13 residues. V lost 0 bases, J lost 6 bases, and 8 bases lay in between. CDR1 is SGHNT, CDR2 YENEEA, per germline. The CDR3 DNA reads as TGTGCCAGCAGCTTAGAACCCTTCGCTGAAGCTTTCTTT. Amino acids: CASSLEPFAEAFF.

This chain uses TRBV10-3 with TRBJ1-5; D remains unclear. Germline V CDR1 and CDR2: ENHRY, SYGVKD. Trimming took off 0 bases at V and 0 bases at J, with 12 bases between the two ends. The CDR3 has 17 residues. CDR3 DNA: TGTGCCATCAGTGAGTCCGCGGATAGCCCTAGCAATCAGCCCCAGCATTTT. Its translation is CAISESADSPSNQPQHF.

The V gene is TRBV28, the J gene TRBJ1-2, with 9 bases aligning to TRBD1. Germline V gives CDR1 MDHEN, CDR2 SYDVKM. Trimming removed 5 bases from V and 2 bases from J; junction bases left unmatched: 9. This CDR3 contains 16 residues. CDR3 nucleotides: TGTGCCAGCAGTGATTCCGGGACAGGGAGGAACTATGGCTACACCTTC. Translating it yields CASSDSGTGRNYGYTF.

The chain's CDR3 is CASSTYPPLHF. In DNA form, the CDR3 reads TGTGCCAGCAGTACGTACCCACCCCTCCACTTT. The rearrangement joins TRBV12-3 or TRBV12-4 to TRBJ1-6; D is uncertain. The CDR3 has 11 amino acids. V dropped 5 bases and J dropped 11 bases, with 7 bases sitting between them.

This chain uses TRBV4-2 with TRBJ1-3; D is undetermined. Trimming took off 0 bases at V and 0 bases at J, with 18 bases between the two ends. This CDR3 has 19 amino acids. In germline, CDR1 is LGHNA, CDR2 YNFKEQ. CDR3 bases: TGTGCCAGCAGCCAAGATCAGGTAGGACGTGCACTCTCTGGAAACACCATATATTTT. This translates into CASSQDQVGRALSGNTIYF.

This clone was detected a few times. The chain is built from TRBV5-4 and TRBJ1-1, with D possibly TRBD1 on 5 matching bases. The V gene's germline CDR1 is SGHNT and CDR2 YYREEE (reference sequence). The CDR3 is 15 amino acids. The V gene lost 2 bases and the J gene lost 3 bases, with 14 bases spanning the gap. The DNA of the CDR3 is TGTGCCAGCAGCTTTACAGGAGGGAGGGACACTGAAGCTTTCTTT. It translates to CASSFTGGRDTEAFF. Based on the CDR3 plus reference TRBV5-4 and TRBJ1-1, the full variable domain is ETGVTQSPTHLIKTRGQQVTLRCSSQSGHNTVSWYQQALGQGPQFIFQYYREEENGRGNFPPRFSGLQFPNYSSELNVNALELDDSALYLCASSFTGGRDTEAFFGQGTRLTVV.

This clone was counted a single time. The rearrangement links TRBV28 to TRBJ1-2, with TRBD1 matching 12 bases. The CDR3 runs 14 residues. Trimming at V came to 7 bases and at J to 8 bases, leaving 8 bases not matched to a gene. CDR1 is MDHEN and CDR2 is SYDVKM in the germline V gene. The CDR3 bases are TGTGCCAGCAAAAAGGGGGACAGGGGGCTAGGCTACACCTTC. The encoded protein is CASKKGDRGLGYTF.

This chain links TRBV6-6 with TRBJ1-1; 8 bases agree with TRBD1. The V and J ends lost 6 bases and 6 bases, in that order; junction bases with no gene match: 9. The CDR3 runs to 14 residues. The germline V gene has CDR1 MNHNY and CDR2 SVGAGI (reference sequence). CDR3 nucleotide sequence: TGTGCCAGCAGGATTTTACAGGGGGGCCCTGAAGCTTTCTTT. It translates to CASRILQGGPEAFF.

V and J are TRBV6-5 and TRBJ1-2; perhaps TRBD1 as D (6 bases). Between the trimmed V and J ends, which lost 0 bases and 0 bases, there was a span of 8 bases. The CDR3 has 15 residues. Germline CDR1 reads MNHEY; CDR2 reads SVGAGI. The CDR3 sequence is CASSYSGTTNYGYTF. The CDR3 DNA follows: TGTGCCAGCAGTTACTCCGGGACAACTAACTATGGCTACACCTTC.

The CDR3 loop is CASSLSGGSTEAFF. CDR3 sequence (DNA): TGTGCCAGCAGCTTAAGCGGGGGTTCTACTGAAGCTTTCTTT. This chain connects TRBV7-3 to TRBJ1-1, with D possibly matching TRBD1 (5 bases). Germline-derived CDR1 and CDR2 are SGHTA and FQGTGA. Trimming removed 1 base from V and 5 bases from J, with 11 bases in between. The CDR3 has 14 residues.

The sample holds a few counts of this clone. This rearrangement joins TRBV2 to TRBJ1-1; D ambiguous. The CDR3 covers 13 residues. The germline V and J ends were trimmed by 2 bases and 4 bases, with 8 bases remaining between them. Germline CDR1 is SNHLY and CDR2 is FYNNEI. The CDR3 loop is CASSETSGTEAFF. CDR3 nucleotides: TGTGCCAGCAGTGAAACGAGCGGCACTGAAGCTTTCTTT.

The chain couples TRBV5-1 to TRBJ2-3; no definite D call. There are 11 residues in the CDR3. Looked up from germline, CDR1 is SGHRS and CDR2 is YFSETQ. V gave up 0 bases and J gave up 6 bases, with 2 bases separating them. The CDR3 DNA reads as TGCGCCAGCAGCTTGGGCGATACGCAGTATTTT. It yields the protein CASSLGDTQYF.

This clone was counted once. This sequence joins TRBV19 and TRBJ1-5; 7 positions agree with TRBD1. With 1 base clipped from V and 2 bases from J, the junction kept 14 bases outside the gene matches. Germline V gives CDR1 LNHDA, CDR2 SQIVND (reference sequence). CDR3 size: 19 residues. The CDR3 DNA reads as TGTGCCAGTAGTATAGCAAGAGGGATCAGGGGGACAGGCAATCAGCCCCAGCATTTT. As protein: CASSIARGIRGTGNQPQHF.

This chain uses TRBV2 with TRBJ1-4; 8 nucleotides match TRBD1. The germline CDR1 and CDR2 sequences are SNHLY and FYNNEI. The CDR3 is 14 residues long. Trimming at V came to 6 bases and at J to 8 bases, leaving 8 bases not matched to a gene. The CDR3 protein is CASSLYRGTEKLFF. CDR3 sequence (DNA): TGTGCCAGCAGCCTATACAGGGGGACAGAAAAACTGTTTTTT.

The chain is built from TRBV9 and TRBJ2-6; 8 bases are a match to TRBD1. CDR1 and CDR2 (germline): SGDLS, YYNGEE. The CDR3 has 15 amino acids. Germline trimming cut 4 bases from V and 4 bases from J; bases unmatched to any gene: 4. CDR3 in amino acids: CASSSQGGGANVLTF. In nucleotides, the CDR3 is TGTGCCAGCAGCTCACAGGGGGGAGGGGCCAACGTCCTGACTTTC.

DNA of the CDR3: TGTGCCACCCGTCCTTTGGGACAGGGGAGCAATCAGCCCCAGCATTTT. Its translation: CATRPLGQGSNQPQHF. The chain has TRBV15 and TRBJ1-5; 10 bases are shared with TRBD1. Germline V gene sequence: CDR1 LNHNV, CDR2 YYDKDF (reference sequence). The CDR3 sequence is 16 residues long. J lost 1 base, V lost 8 bases, and 8 bases had no gene match.

The V gene is TRBV5-1, the J gene TRBJ1-1; tentatively, D is TRBD1 (5 bases). The CDR3 totals 15 residues. V was cut by 4 bases and J by 1 base, with 14 bases left in between. Per germline, CDR1 SGHRS and CDR2 YFSETQ. The CDR3 coding sequence is TGCGCCAGCAGCATAGGGGACCCACAGAACACTGAAGCTTTCTTT. Residues: CASSIGDPQNTEAFF.

The V and J genes are TRBV28 and TRBJ2-1; TRBD2 matches at 11 bases. The CDR3 length is 16 residues. Looked up from germline, CDR1 is MDHEN and CDR2 is SYDVKM. The V and J ends lost 6 bases and 7 bases, in that order; junction bases with no gene match: 11. CDR3 in amino acids: CASSHVAGGPRNEQFF. CDR3 DNA sequence: TGTGCCAGCAGCCACGTAGCGGGGGGGCCTCGTAATGAGCAGTTCTTC.